The 24 T cell receptor beta chains given below trace back to one sample, sequenced in a study of blood T cell repertoires in COVID-19. Method: immunoSEQ multiplex PCR; TCRdb's copy keeps in-frame clones and lacks some. The sample shows more than 100,000 clones, roughly three quarters of them seen only once. Material: peripheral blood. These receptors all stem from a woman over 75 with acute or convalescent COVID-19.

The rearrangement uses TRBV11-1 and TRBJ2-7, with TRBD1 matching over 10 bases. This CDR3 contains 15 residues. The germline CDR1 and CDR2 sequences are SGHAT and FQDESV (reference sequence). V lost 3 bases to trimming and J lost 3 bases; unmatched junction nucleotides: 5. Here the CDR3 reads CASSLAGQGGYEQYF. The CDR3 region has the DNA TGTGCCAGCAGCTTGGCCGGACAGGGGGGCTACGAGCAGTACTTC. Full variable domain (outside the CDR3, taken from reference TRBV11-1 and TRBJ2-7): EAEVAQSPRYKITEKSQAVAFWCDPISGHATLYWYRQILGQGPELLVQFQDESVVDDSQLPKDRFSAERLKGVDSTLKIQPAELGDSAMYLCASSLAGQGGYEQYFGPGTRLTVT.

The rearrangement links TRBV5-1 to TRBJ2-1, with D possibly TRBD1 on 6 matching bases. CDR1 and CDR2 from the germline V gene are SGHRS and YFSETQ. The germline V and J ends were trimmed by 0 bases and 4 bases, with 8 bases remaining between them. This CDR3 comprises 14 residues. CDR3 sequence (DNA): TGCGCCAGCAGCTTGGAGGGGGATTACAATGAGCAGTTCTTC. Translation: CASSLEGDYNEQFF.

This rearrangement joins TRBV24-1 to TRBJ1-5; the match to TRBD1 covers 9 bases. This CDR3 has 12 residues. The V and J ends lost 9 bases and 4 bases, in that order; junction bases with no gene match: 0. CDR1 KGHDR and CDR2 SFDVKD come from the germline V gene. CDR3 region: CATGQGNQPQHF. CDR3 bases: TGTGCCACCGGACAGGGGAATCAGCCCCAGCATTTT.

The chain links TRBV25-1 to TRBJ1-3, with a possible D match to TRBD1 (6 bases). Trimming took off 2 bases at V and 4 bases at J, with 12 bases between the two ends. This CDR3 comprises 15 residues. Germline CDR1 MGHDK, CDR2 SYGVNS. CDR3 sequence: CASSEAGADGNTIYF. DNA of the CDR3: TGTGCCAGCAGTGAAGCAGGGGCAGACGGAAACACCATATATTTT. Based on the CDR3 plus reference TRBV25-1 and TRBJ1-3, the full variable domain is EADIYQTPRYLVIGTGKKITLECSQTMGHDKMYWYQQDPGMELHLIHYSYGVNSTEKGDLSSESTVSRIRTEHFPLTLESARPSHTSQYLCASSEAGADGNTIYFGEGSWLTVV.

The chain carries TRBV5-1 and TRBJ2-3; D may be TRBD2 (6 bases). The germline V gene encodes CDR1 SGHRS and CDR2 YFSETQ. CDR3 length: 13 amino acids. The V and J ends lost 5 bases and 1 base respectively, with 8 bases between them. CDR3 protein: CASRREGTDTQYF. CDR3 bases: TGCGCCAGCAGAAGGGAGGGCACAGATACGCAGTATTTT.

The chain combines TRBV7-9 with TRBJ1-3; a weak D match, TRBD1 (5 bases). The CDR3 consists of 16 residues. Germline loops: CDR1 SEHNR, CDR2 FQNEAQ (reference sequence). V lost 1 base and J 0 bases, leaving 10 bases between the germline ends. In DNA form, the CDR3 reads TGTGCCAGCAGCTTAGAGGCAGGGTACTCTGGAAACACCATATATTTT. It is translated as CASSLEAGYSGNTIYF.

The chain joins TRBV4-3 to TRBJ2-2, with D possibly matching TRBD2 (6 bases). The CDR3 consists of 15 residues. Germline V gene data show CDR1 as LGHNA and CDR2 as YSLEER. V was clipped by 3 bases and J by 7 bases, with 15 bases between them. CDR3: CASSHRLEGVGELFF. Written as DNA, the CDR3 is TGCGCCAGCAGCCACCGACTAGAAGGAGTCGGGGAGCTGTTTTTT.

This clone came up a few times. V and J are TRBV5-1 and TRBJ2-1; 8 bases match TRBD2. Trimming removed 4 bases from V and 8 bases from J; junction bases left unmatched: 11. Germline CDR1 SGHRS, CDR2 YFSETQ. This CDR3 spans 15 amino acids. This chain's CDR3 is CASSTTGTRIDEQFF. In DNA, the CDR3 is TGCGCCAGCAGCACGACCGGGACTAGAATCGATGAGCAGTTCTTC.

The chain couples TRBV5-6 to TRBJ2-4; tentative D call: TRBD2 (5 bases). This CDR3 is 14 amino acids long. Trimming cost V 3 bases and J 8 bases, with 15 bases left between them. Germline V gives CDR1 SGHDT, CDR2 YYEEEE. In DNA, the CDR3 is TGTGCCAGCAGCTATACTAGTGAGGAGCACATTCAGTACTTC. Its translation: CASSYTSEEHIQYF.

The V and J genes are TRBV6-6 and TRBJ2-5; D unclear. Trimming stripped 0 bases from V and 5 bases from J, with 10 bases between. There are 14 residues in the CDR3. Germline V gene data show CDR1 as MNHNY and CDR2 as SVGAGI (reference sequence). The CDR3 sequence is CASSYSGSRETQYF. CDR3 nucleotide sequence: TGTGCCAGCAGTTACTCGGGTTCCAGGGAGACCCAGTACTTC.

This chain uses TRBV20-1 with TRBJ2-5; 8 bases agree with TRBD2. Germline values: CDR1 DFQATT, CDR2 SNEGSKA (reference sequence). CDR3 length: 11 amino acids. CDR3 nucleotide sequence: TGCAGCCGAGCGGGGGAAGGGACCCAGTACTTC. Its protein product is CSRAGEGTQYF.

V and J are TRBV29-1 and TRBJ1-2, with D perhaps TRBD1 (5 bases). Germline CDR1 reads SQVTM; CDR2 reads ANQGSEA. The CDR3 covers 13 residues. Deletions cut 6 bases from V and 5 bases from J, with 16 bases between. Written as DNA, the CDR3 is TGCAGCGTCGAGGAGGGGATAAATTATGGCTACACCTTC. Its protein is CSVEEGINYGYTF.

The count of this clone is one. V gene TRBV29-1 combines with J gene TRBJ1-2, with D possibly being TRBD1 (5 bases). Germline values: CDR1 SQVTM, CDR2 ANQGSEA. This CDR3 contains 12 residues. The CDR3 loop is CSADQGGYGYTF. CDR3 in DNA: TGCAGTGCCGATCAGGGAGGCTATGGCTACACCTTC.

V gene TRBV18 combines with J gene TRBJ1-6; TRBD1 matches 7 bases. CDR1 and CDR2 (germline): KGHSH, LQKENI. J gave up 16 bases and V 3 bases, and 3 bases lay outside the gene matches. The CDR3 loop spans 11 amino acids. The CDR3 nucleotides are TGTGCCAGCTCACCCGGACAGGAACTCCACTTT. Residues: CASSPGQELHF.

The rearrangement uses TRBV19 and TRBJ1-5, with TRBD1 matching 10 bases. From germline, CDR1 is LNHDA and CDR2 SQIVND (reference sequence). The CDR3 loop spans 16 amino acids. V dropped 7 bases and J dropped 0; count of bases not matched to a gene: 6. DNA of the CDR3: TGTGCCAGTACTCCGACAGGGGGCCATAGCAATCAGCCCCAGCATTTT. As protein: CASTPTGGHSNQPQHF.

This clone has just a few counts. The gene calls are TRBV19 and TRBJ1-5, with D possibly matching TRBD1 (5 bases). The CDR3 is 13 amino acids. The V gene lost 5 bases and the J gene lost 7 bases, with 12 bases spanning the gap. CDR1 LNHDA and CDR2 SQIVND come from the germline V gene (reference sequence). CDR3 protein: CASSSGGAQPQHF. The CDR3 nucleotides are TGTGCCAGTAGTTCTGGAGGGGCACAGCCCCAGCATTTT.

J is TRBJ2-2 and V is TRBV15, with D tentatively TRBD2 (5 bases). Trimming pared 5 bases from V and 2 bases from J, leaving 12 bases between. The CDR3 has 15 amino acids. Germline V gene data show CDR1 as LNHNV and CDR2 as YYDKDF (reference sequence). The CDR3 loop reads CATSRVGSNTGELFF. CDR3 DNA sequence: TGTGCCACCAGCCGAGTGGGGAGCAACACCGGGGAGCTGTTTTTT.

As DNA, the CDR3 is TGTGCCAGTAGTACCGAACAGGGCCCTGTTTTTAACTATGGCTACACCTTC. This encodes CASSTEQGPVFNYGYTF. The chain is built from TRBV19 and TRBJ1-2, with D maybe TRBD1 (6 bases). The CDR3 consists of 17 residues. Looked up from germline, CDR1 is LNHDA and CDR2 is SQIVND (reference sequence). The germline V and J ends were trimmed by 4 bases and 1 base, with 19 bases remaining between them.

This chain uses TRBV5-5 with TRBJ1-5, with a possible D match to TRBD1 (6 bases). The germline V gene encodes CDR1 SGHKS and CDR2 YYEKEE (reference sequence). The CDR3 runs 17 residues. The germline V and J ends were trimmed by 4 bases and 0 bases, with 17 bases remaining between them. The CDR3 region is CASSPHDRTYSNQPQHF. CDR3 nucleotide sequence: TGTGCCAGCAGCCCCCACGACAGGACTTATAGCAATCAGCCCCAGCATTTT.

The V call is TRBV4-2, the J call TRBJ1-1; no reliable D call. The CDR3 has 16 residues. With 1 base removed from V and 2 bases from J, the gap between germline ends came to 14 bases. Germline values: CDR1 LGHNA, CDR2 YNFKEQ. This CDR3 reads CASSQVFGRSNTEAFF. In DNA, the CDR3 is TGTGCCAGCAGCCAAGTTTTCGGCAGGTCAAACACTGAAGCTTTCTTT.

This chain links TRBV5-6 with TRBJ1-4; 7 bases agree with TRBD1. The trim removed 3 bases at V and 8 bases at J, leaving 7 bases unmatched. Germline V gene sequence: CDR1 SGHDT, CDR2 YYEEEE. The CDR3 loop spans 14 amino acids. CDR3 sequence (DNA): TGTGCCAGCAGCTCCCTCCTACAGGGGGAAAAACTGTTTTTT. It yields the protein CASSSLLQGEKLFF.

The chain links TRBV4-3 to TRBJ1-5; TRBD1 might be the D (5 bases). Per the germline V gene, CDR1 is LGHNA and CDR2 is YSLEER. Trimming left V 0 bases short and J 4 bases short, with 13 bases between. CDR3 size: 16 residues. CDR3 DNA sequence: TGCGCCAGCAGCCAAGAACTTCTGACAGCAAATCAGCCCCAGCATTTT. It translates to CASSQELLTANQPQHF.

V gene TRBV7-2 combines with J gene TRBJ1-1; no clear D. V lost 1 base and J lost 5, with 8 bases in between. Germline V gene data show CDR1 as SGHTA and CDR2 as FQGNSA. The CDR3 totals 13 residues. The DNA of the CDR3 is TGTGCCAGCAGCTTAGAATCGGGTACTGAAGCTTTCTTT. Translating it yields CASSLESGTEAFF.

The J gene is TRBJ1-3, the V gene TRBV27, with D possibly matching TRBD1 (5 bases). This CDR3 contains 13 residues. V shed 6 bases and J shed 4 bases, with 10 bases lying between them. Looked up from germline, CDR1 is MNHEY and CDR2 is SMNVEV (reference sequence). CDR3 residues: CASRGPVGNTIYF. As DNA, the CDR3 is TGTGCCAGCAGGGGGCCGGTAGGAAACACCATATATTTT.